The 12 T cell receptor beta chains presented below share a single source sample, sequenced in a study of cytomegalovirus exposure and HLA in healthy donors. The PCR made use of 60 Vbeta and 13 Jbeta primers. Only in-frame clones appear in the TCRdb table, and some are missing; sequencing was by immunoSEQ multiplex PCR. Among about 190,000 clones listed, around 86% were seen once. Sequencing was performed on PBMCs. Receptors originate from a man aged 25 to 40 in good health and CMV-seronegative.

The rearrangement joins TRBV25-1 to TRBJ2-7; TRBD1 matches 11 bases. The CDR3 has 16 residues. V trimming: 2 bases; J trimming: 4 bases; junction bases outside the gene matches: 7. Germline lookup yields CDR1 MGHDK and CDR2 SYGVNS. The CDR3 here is CASSEAGTGGLYEQYF. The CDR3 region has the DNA TGTGCCAGCAGTGAAGCCGGGACAGGGGGTCTATACGAGCAGTACTTC.

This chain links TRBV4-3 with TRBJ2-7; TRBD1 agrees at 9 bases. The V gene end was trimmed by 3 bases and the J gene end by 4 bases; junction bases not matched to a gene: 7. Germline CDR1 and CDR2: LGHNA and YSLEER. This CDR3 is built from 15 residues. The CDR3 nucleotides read TGCGCCAGCAGCCAGGCACGACAGGGGGGGTACGAGCAGTACTTC. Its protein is CASSQARQGGYEQYF.

CDR3: CASSLSPGLGQSEAFF. As DNA, the CDR3 is TGCGCCAGCAGCTTATCACCAGGGTTGGGGCAAAGTGAAGCTTTCTTT. The chain links TRBV5-1 to TRBJ1-1; D is perhaps TRBD1 (5 bases). Trimming removed 2 bases from V and 7 bases from J, with 21 bases in between. The CDR3 covers 16 residues. Germline loops: CDR1 SGHRS, CDR2 YFSETQ.

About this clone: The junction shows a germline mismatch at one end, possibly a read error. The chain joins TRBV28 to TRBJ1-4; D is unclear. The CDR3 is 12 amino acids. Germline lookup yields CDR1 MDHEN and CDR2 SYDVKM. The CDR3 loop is CASSLGREKLFF. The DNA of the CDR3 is TGTGCCAGCAGTTTAGGGCGGGAAAAACTGTTTTTC.

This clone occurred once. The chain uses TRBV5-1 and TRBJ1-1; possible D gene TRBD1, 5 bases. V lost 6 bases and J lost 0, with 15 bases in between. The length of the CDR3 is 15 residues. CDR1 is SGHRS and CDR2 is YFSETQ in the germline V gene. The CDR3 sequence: CASTLGVGLNTEAFF. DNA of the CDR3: TGCGCCAGCACCCTAGGCGTGGGGCTGAACACTGAAGCTTTCTTT.

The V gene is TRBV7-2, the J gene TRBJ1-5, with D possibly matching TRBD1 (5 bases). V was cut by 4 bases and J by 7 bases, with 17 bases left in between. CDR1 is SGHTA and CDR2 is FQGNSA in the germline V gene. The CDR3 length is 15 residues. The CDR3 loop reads CASSSRASWGQPQHF. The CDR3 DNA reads TGTGCCAGCAGCTCCAGGGCCAGCTGGGGACAGCCCCAGCATTTT.

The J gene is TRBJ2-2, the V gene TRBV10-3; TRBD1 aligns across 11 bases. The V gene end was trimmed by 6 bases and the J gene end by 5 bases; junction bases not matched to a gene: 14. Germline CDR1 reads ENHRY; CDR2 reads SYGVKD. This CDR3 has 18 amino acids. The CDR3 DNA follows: TGTGCCATCAGAGTCTCAACCCCCGGGACAGGGGGAACCGGGGAGCTGTTTTTT. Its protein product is CAIRVSTPGTGGTGELFF.

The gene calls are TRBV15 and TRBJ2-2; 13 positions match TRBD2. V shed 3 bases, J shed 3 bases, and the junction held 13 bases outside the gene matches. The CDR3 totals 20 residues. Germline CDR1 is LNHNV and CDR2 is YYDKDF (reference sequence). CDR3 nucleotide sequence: TGTGCCACCAGCAGGCCTAAGGGACTAGCGGGAAGAGTTGACACCGGGGAGCTGTTTTTT. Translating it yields CATSRPKGLAGRVDTGELFF.

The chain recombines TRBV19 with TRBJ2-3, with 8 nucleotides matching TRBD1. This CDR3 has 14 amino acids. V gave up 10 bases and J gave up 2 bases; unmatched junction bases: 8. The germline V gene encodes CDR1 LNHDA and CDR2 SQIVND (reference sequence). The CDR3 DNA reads TGTGCCACCAACAGGGGGATTAACACAGATACGCAGTATTTT. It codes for CATNRGINTDTQYF.

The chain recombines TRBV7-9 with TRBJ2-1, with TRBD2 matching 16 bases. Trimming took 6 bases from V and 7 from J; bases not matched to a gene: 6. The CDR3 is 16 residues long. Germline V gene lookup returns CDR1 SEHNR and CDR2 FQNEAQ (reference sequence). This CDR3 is CASRGTSGRETNEQFF. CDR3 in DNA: TGTGCCAGCAGGGGGACTAGCGGGAGGGAAACGAATGAGCAGTTCTTC. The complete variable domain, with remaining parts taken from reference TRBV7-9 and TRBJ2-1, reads DTGVSQNPRHKITKRGQNVTFRCDPISEHNRLYWYRQTLGQGPEFLTYFQNEAQLEKSRLLSDRFSAERPKGSFSTLEIQRTEQGDSAMYLCASRGTSGRETNEQFFGPGTRLTVL.

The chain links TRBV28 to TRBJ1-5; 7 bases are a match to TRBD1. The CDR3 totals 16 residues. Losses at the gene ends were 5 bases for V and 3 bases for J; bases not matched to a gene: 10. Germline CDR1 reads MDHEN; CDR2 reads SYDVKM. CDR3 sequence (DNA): TGTGCCAGCAGTCCTCTTGGGACAGACCCCAATCAGCCCCAGCATTTT. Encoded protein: CASSPLGTDPNQPQHF. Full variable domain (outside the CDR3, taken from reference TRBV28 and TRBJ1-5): DVKVTQSSRYLVKRTGEKVFLECVQDMDHENMFWYRQDPGLGLRLIYFSYDVKMKEKGDIPEGYSVSREKKERFSLILESASTNQTSMYLCASSPLGTDPNQPQHFGDGTRLSIL.

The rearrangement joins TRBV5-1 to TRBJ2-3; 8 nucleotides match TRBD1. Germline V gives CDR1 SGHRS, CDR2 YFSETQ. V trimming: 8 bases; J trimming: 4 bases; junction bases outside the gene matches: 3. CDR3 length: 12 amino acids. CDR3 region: CASKQGADTQYF. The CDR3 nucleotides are TGCGCCAGTAAACAGGGGGCAGATACGCAGTATTTT.